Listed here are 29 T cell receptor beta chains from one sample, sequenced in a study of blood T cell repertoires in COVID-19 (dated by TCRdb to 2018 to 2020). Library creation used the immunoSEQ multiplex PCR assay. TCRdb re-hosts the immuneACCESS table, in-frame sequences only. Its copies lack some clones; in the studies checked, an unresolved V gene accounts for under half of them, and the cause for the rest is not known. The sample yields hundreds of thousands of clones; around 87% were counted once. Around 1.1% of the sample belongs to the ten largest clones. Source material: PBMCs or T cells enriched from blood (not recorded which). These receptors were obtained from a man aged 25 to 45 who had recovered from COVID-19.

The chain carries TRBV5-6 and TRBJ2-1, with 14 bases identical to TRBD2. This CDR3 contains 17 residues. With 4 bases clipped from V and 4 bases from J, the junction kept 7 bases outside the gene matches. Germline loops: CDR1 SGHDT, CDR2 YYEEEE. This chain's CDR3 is CASSDGTSGSFYNEQFF. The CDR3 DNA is TGTGCCAGCAGCGACGGGACTAGCGGGAGTTTTTACAATGAGCAGTTCTTC. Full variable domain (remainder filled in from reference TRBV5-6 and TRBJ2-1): DAGVTQSPTHLIKTRGQQVTLRCSPKSGHDTVSWYQQALGQGPQFIFQYYEEEERQRGNFPDRFSGHQFPNYSSELNVNALLLGDSALYLCASSDGTSGSFYNEQFFGPGTRLTVL.

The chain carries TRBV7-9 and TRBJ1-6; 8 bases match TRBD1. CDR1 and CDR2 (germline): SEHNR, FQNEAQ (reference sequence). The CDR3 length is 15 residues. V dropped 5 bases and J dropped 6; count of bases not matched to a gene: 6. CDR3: CASSDGQGLNSPLHF. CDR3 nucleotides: TGTGCCAGCAGCGACGGACAGGGACTTAATTCACCCCTCCACTTT.

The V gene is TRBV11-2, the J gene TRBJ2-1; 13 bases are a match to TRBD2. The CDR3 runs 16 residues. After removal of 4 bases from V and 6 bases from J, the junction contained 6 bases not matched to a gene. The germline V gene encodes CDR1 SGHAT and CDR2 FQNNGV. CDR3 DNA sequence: TGTGCCAGCAGCTGGACTAGCGGGAGTGGGGGCAATGAGCAGTTCTTC. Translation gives CASSWTSGSGGNEQFF.

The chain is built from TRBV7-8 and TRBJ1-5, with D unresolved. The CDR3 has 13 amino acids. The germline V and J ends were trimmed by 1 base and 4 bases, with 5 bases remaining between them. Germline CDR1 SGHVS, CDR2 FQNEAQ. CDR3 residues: CASSLELNQPQHF. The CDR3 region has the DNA TGTGCCAGCAGCTTAGAACTTAATCAGCCCCAGCATTTT.

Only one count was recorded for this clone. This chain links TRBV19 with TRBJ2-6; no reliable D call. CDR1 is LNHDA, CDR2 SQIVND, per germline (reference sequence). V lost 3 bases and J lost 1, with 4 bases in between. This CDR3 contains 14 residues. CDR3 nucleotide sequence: TGTGCCAGTAGTATTCGGTCTGGGGCCAACGTCCTGACTTTC. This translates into CASSIRSGANVLTF.

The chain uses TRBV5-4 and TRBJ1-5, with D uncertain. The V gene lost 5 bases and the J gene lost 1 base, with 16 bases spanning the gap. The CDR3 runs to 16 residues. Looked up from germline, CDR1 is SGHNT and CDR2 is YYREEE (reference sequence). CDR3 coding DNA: TGTGCCAGCAGTCCGAGGTGCTTTTTGAGCAATCAGCCCCAGCATTTT. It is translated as CASSPRCFLSNQPQHF.

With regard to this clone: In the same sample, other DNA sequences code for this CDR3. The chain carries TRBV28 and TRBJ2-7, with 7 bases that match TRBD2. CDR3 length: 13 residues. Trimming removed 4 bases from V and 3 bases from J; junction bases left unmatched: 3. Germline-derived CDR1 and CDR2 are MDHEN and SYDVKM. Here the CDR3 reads CASSSGGSYEQYF. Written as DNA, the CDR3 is TGTGCCAGCAGTTCGGGCGGGAGCTACGAGCAGTACTTC.

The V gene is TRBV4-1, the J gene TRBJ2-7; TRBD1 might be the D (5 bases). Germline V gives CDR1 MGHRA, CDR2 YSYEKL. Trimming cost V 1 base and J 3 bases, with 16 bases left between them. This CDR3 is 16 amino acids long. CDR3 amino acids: CASSQASTGTLYEQYF. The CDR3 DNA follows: TGCGCCAGCAGCCAAGCCTCCACAGGAACCCTCTACGAGCAGTACTTC.

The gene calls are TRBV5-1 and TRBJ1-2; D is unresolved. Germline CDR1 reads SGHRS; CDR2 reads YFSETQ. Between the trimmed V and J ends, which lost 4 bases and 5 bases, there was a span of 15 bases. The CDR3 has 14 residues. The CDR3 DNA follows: TGCGCCAGCAGCCCTACCGGTTCGGAGTATGGCTACACCTTC. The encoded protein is CASSPTGSEYGYTF.

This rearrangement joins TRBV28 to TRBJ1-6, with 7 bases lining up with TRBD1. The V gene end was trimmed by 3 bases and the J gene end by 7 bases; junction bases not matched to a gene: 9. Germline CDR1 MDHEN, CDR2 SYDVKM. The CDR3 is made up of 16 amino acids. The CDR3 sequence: CASSFSWDRRNSPLHF. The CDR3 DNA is TGTGCCAGCAGTTTTTCATGGGACAGAAGAAATTCACCCCTCCACTTT.

The CDR3 reads CASSPPTAGGINTQYF. Here the CDR3 DNA reads TGTGCCAGCTCACCACCGACGGCGGGAGGAATAAATACGCAGTATTTT. This sequence joins TRBV18 and TRBJ2-3; 8 positions match TRBD2. Germline values: CDR1 KGHSH, CDR2 LQKENI. Germline trimming cut 0 bases from V and 7 bases from J; bases unmatched to any gene: 9. The CDR3 contains 16 residues.

CDR3 sequence (DNA): TGTGCCAGCAGCCGGGCCAGTACCTACAATGAGCAGTTCTTC. It codes for CASSRASTYNEQFF. V and J are TRBV7-8 and TRBJ2-1, with D uncertain. Germline CDR1 reads SGHVS; CDR2 reads FQNEAQ. The V end was cut by 5 bases, the J end by 2 bases, with 10 bases between. This CDR3 has 14 amino acids.

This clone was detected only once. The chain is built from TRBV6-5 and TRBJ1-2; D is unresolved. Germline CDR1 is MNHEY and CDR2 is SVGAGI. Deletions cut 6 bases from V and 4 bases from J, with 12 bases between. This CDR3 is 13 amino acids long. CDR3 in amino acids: CASSGPGIYGYTF. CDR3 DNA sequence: TGTGCCAGCAGCGGACCGGGAATCTATGGCTACACCTTC.

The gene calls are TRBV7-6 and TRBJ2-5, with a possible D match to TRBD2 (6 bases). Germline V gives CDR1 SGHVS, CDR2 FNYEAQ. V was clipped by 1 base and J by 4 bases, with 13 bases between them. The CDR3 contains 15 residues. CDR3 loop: CASSLDLVGGETQYF. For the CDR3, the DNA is TGTGCCAGCAGCTTAGATCTGGTGGGAGGAGAGACCCAGTACTTC.

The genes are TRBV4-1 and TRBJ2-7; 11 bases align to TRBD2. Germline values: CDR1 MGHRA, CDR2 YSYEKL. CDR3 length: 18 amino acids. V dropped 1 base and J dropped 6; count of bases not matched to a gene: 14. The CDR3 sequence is CASSQALASGRRIGEQYF. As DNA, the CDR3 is TGCGCCAGCAGCCAAGCCCTGGCTAGCGGGAGGCGGATCGGCGAGCAGTACTTC.

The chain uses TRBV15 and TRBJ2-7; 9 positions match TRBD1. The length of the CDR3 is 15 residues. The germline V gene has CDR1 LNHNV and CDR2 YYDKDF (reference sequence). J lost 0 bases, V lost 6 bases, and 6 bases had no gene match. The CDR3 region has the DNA TGTGCCACCAGGCTAGACAGGGGGTACTCCTACGAGCAGTACTTC. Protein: CATRLDRGYSYEQYF.

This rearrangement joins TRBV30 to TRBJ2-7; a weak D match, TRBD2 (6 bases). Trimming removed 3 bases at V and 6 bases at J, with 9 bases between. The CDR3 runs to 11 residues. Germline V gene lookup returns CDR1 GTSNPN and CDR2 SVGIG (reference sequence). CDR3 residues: CAWSLGGEQYF. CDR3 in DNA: TGTGCCTGGAGCCTGGGAGGCGAGCAGTACTTC.

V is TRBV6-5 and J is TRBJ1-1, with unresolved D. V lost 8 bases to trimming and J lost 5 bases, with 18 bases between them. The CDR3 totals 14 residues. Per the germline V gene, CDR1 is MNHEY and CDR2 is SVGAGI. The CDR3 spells CASESPGSGTEAFF. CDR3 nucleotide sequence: TGTGCCAGCGAGTCCCCGGGGAGTGGGACTGAAGCTTTCTTT.

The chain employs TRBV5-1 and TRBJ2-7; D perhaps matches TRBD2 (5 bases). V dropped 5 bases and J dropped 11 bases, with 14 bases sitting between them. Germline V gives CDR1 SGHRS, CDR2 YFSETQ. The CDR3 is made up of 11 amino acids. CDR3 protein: CASREAGQEYF. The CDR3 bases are TGCGCCAGCAGGGAGGCAGGCCAAGAGTACTTC.

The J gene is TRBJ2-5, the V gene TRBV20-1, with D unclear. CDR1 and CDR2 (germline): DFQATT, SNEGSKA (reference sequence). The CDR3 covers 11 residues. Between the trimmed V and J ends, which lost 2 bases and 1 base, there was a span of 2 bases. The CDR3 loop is CSARRQETQYF. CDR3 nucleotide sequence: TGCAGTGCTAGACGCCAAGAGACCCAGTACTTC.

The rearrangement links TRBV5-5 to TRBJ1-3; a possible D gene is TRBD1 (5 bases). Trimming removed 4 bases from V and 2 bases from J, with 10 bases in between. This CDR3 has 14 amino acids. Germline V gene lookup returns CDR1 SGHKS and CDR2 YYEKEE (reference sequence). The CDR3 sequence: CASSPGPAGNTIYF. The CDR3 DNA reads TGTGCCAGCAGCCCAGGGCCGGCTGGAAACACCATATATTTT.

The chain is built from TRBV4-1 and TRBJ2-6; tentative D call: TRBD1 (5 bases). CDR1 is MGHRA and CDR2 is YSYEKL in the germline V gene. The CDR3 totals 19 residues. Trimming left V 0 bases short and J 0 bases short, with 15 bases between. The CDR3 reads CASSQDYRSGRSGANVLTF. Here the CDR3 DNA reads TGCGCCAGCAGCCAAGACTACAGGTCCGGACGCTCTGGGGCCAACGTCCTGACTTTC.

The CDR3 nucleotides are TGTGCCAGCACCGACAGAGGGGGCATTGACTATGGCTACACCTTC. Residues: CASTDRGGIDYGYTF. This chain links TRBV6-5 with TRBJ1-2; 7 bases are shared with TRBD1. The CDR3 extends over 15 amino acids. CDR1 is MNHEY and CDR2 is SVGAGI in the germline V gene. With V trimmed by 7 bases and J by 3 bases, 11 bases remained unmatched.

The CDR3 DNA reads as TGTGCCATCAGCTTCGCAGGGTCCGGGGAGCTGTTTTTT. It yields the protein CAISFAGSGELFF. V usage is TRBV10-3 and J usage is TRBJ2-2; D is perhaps TRBD1 (5 bases). There are 13 residues in the CDR3. The germline V gene has CDR1 ENHRY and CDR2 SYGVKD. Between the trimmed V and J ends, which lost 6 bases and 6 bases, there was a span of 11 bases.

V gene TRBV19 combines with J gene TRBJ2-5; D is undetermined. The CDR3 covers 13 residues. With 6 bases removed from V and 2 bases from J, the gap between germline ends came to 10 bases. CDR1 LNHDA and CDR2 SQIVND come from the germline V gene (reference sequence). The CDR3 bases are TGTGCCAGTAGCGGGTCCTTACAAGAGACCCAGTACTTC. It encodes CASSGSLQETQYF.

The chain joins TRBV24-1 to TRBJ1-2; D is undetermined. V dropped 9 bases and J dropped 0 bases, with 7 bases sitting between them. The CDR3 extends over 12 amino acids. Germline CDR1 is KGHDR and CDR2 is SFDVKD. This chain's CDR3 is CATADPNYGYTF. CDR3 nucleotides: TGTGCCACCGCGGATCCTAACTATGGCTACACCTTC.

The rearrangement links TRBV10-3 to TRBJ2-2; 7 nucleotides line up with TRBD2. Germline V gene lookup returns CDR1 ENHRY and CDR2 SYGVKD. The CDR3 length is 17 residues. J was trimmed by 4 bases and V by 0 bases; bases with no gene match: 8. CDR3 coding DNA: TGTGCCATCAGTGAGTCGACGGGGGGAGCGGCCACCGGGGAGCTGTTTTTT. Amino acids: CAISESTGGAATGELFF.

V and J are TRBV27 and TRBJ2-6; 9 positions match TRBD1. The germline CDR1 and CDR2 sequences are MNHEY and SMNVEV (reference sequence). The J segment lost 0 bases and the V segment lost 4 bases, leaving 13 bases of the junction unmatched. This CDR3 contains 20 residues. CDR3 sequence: CASSSSRDRVFLSGANVLTF. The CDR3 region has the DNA TGTGCCAGCAGTTCTAGCAGGGACAGGGTTTTCCTCTCTGGGGCCAACGTCCTGACTTTC.

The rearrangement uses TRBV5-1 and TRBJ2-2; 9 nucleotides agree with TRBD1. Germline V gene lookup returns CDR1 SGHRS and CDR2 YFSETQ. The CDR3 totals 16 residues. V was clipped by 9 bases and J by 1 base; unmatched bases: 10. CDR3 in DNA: TGCGCCACAACATTTTGGGGACAGGGGAACACCGGGGAGCTGTTTTTT. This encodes CATTFWGQGNTGELFF.